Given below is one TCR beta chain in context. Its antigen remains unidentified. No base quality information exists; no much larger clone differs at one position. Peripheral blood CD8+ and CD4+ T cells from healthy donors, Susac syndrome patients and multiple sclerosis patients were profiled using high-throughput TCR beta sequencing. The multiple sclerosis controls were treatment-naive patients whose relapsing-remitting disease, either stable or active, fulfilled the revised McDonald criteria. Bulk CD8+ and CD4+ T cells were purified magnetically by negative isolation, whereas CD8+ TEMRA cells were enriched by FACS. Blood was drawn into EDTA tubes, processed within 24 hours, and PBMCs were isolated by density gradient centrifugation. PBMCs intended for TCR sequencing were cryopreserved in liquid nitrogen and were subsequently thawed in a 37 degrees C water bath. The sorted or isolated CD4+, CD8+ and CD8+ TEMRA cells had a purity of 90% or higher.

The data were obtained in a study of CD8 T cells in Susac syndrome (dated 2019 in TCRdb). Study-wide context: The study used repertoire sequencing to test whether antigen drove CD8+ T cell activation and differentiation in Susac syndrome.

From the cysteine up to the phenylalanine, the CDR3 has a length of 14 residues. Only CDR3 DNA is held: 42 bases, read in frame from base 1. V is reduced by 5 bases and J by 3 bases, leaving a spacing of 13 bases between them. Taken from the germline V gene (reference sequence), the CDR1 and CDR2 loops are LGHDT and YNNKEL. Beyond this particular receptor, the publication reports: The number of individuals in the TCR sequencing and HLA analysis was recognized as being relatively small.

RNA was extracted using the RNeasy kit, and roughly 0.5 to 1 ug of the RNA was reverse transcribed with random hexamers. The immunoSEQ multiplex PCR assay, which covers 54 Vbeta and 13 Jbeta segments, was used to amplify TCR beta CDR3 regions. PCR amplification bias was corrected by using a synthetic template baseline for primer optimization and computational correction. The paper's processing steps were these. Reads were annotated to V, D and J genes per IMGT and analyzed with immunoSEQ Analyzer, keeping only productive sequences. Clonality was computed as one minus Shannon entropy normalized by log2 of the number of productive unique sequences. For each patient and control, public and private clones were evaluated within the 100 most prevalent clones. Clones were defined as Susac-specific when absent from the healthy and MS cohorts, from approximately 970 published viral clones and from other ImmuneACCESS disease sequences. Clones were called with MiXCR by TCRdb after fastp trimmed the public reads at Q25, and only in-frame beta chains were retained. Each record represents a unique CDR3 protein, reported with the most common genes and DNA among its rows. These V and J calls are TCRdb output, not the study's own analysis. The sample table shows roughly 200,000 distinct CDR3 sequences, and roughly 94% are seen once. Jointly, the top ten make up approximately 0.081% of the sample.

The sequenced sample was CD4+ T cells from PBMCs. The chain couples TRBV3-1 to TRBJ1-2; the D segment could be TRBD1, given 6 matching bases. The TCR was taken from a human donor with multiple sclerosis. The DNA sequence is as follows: TGTGCCAGCAGCTATTTGGGGGCGTACTATGGCTACACCTTC. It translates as CASSYLGAYYGYTF.